These 22 T cell receptor beta chains share one sample of origin, sequenced in a study of cytomegalovirus exposure and HLA in healthy donors (dated by TCRdb to 2016 to 2017). Libraries were prepared through the immunoSEQ multiplex PCR assay. For the multiplex PCR, a mixture combining 60 forward primers for TCR Vbeta segments and 13 reverse primers for TCR Jbeta segments was used. TCRdb carries this immuneACCESS record with in-frame sequences only. Its versions omit some clonotypes, under half of them owing to an unresolved V gene in the studies checked, with the rest unexplained. The sample's own table lists over 150,000 clones. Less than 0.85% of the sample is held by the ten biggest clonotypes. The source material was PBMCs. The receptors here all came from a boy aged 5-17 years in good health and CMV-seronegative.

The chain joins TRBV10-3 to TRBJ2-3; perhaps TRBD1 as D (6 bases). V was cut by 11 bases and J by 6 bases, with 12 bases left in between. The length of the CDR3 is 11 residues. Germline-derived CDR1 and CDR2 are ENHRY and SYGVKD. The CDR3 loop reads CAAGQPDTQYF. The CDR3 nucleotides are TGTGCCGCCGGACAGCCGGATACGCAGTATTTT.

The CDR3 loop reads CASSPPRTGGGYTF. The CDR3 DNA follows: TGTGCCAGCAGCCCCCCACGGACAGGGGGAGGCTACACCTTC. V usage is TRBV5-4 and J usage is TRBJ1-2; TRBD1 matches at 10 bases. V lost 4 bases to trimming and J lost 8 bases; unmatched junction nucleotides: 8. CDR3 length: 14 residues. In germline, CDR1 is SGHNT, CDR2 YYREEE (reference sequence).

The chain is built from TRBV28 and TRBJ2-7, with TRBD2 matching 9 bases. The germline CDR1 and CDR2 sequences are MDHEN and SYDVKM. J gave up 3 bases and V 5 bases, and 11 bases lay outside the gene matches. The CDR3 is 16 residues long. The CDR3 region has the DNA TGTGCCAGCAGTAAATCGGCGGGGGGGCGAATCTACGAGCAGTACTTC. Translating gives CASSKSAGGRIYEQYF.

The chain carries TRBV7-3 and TRBJ2-7; 9 positions agree with TRBD1. The germline V gene has CDR1 SGHTA and CDR2 FQGTGA. This CDR3 spans 15 amino acids. Trimming removed 5 bases from V and 2 bases from J; junction bases left unmatched: 7. The CDR3, as DNA: TGTGCCAGCAGCCCCAGCGGGACAGGGCCCTACGAGCAGTACTTC. Amino acid sequence: CASSPSGTGPYEQYF.

The genes are TRBV14 and TRBJ1-3; 7 nucleotides align to TRBD1. J was trimmed by 0 bases and V by 8 bases; bases with no gene match: 4. Germline CDR1 reads SGHDN; CDR2 reads FVKESK. This CDR3 spans 14 amino acids. The CDR3 reads CASEGTASGNTIYF. The CDR3 DNA is TGTGCCAGCGAGGGGACAGCCTCTGGAAACACCATATATTTT. Drawing the rest from reference TRBV14 and TRBJ1-3, the complete variable domain is EAGVTQFPSHSVIEKGQTVTLRCDPISGHDNLYWYRRVMGKEIKFLLHFVKESKQDESGMPNNRFLAERTGGTYSTLKVQPAELEDSGVYFCASEGTASGNTIYFGEGSWLTVV.

This chain links TRBV7-9 with TRBJ2-5; TRBD1 matches 10 bases. With V trimmed by 3 bases and J by 4 bases, 8 bases remained unmatched. CDR1 SEHNR and CDR2 FQNEAQ come from the germline V gene (reference sequence). CDR3 size: 16 residues. CDR3 sequence (DNA): TGTGCCAGCAGCTTGTCGACAGGGGGCGGCTTAGAGACCCAGTACTTC. It translates to CASSLSTGGGLETQYF.

The chain carries TRBV7-6 and TRBJ2-3; D unclear. This CDR3 is built from 14 residues. Trimming took off 0 bases at V and 1 base at J, with 5 bases between the two ends. Germline V gives CDR1 SGHVS, CDR2 FNYEAQ. The CDR3 DNA reads as TGTGCCAGCAGCTTAGCCGGTGGCACAGATACGCAGTATTTT. It encodes CASSLAGGTDTQYF.

The V and J genes are TRBV5-4 and TRBJ2-5; no definite D call. Germline V gene data show CDR1 as SGHNT and CDR2 as YYREEE (reference sequence). This CDR3 has 14 residues. Trimming pared 3 bases from V and 2 bases from J, leaving 11 bases between. DNA for the CDR3: TGTGCCAGCAGCTCCGACTCGATTCAAGAGACCCAGTACTTC. Residues: CASSSDSIQETQYF.

The chain recombines TRBV27 with TRBJ2-2; a weak D match, TRBD2 (7 bases). V lost 5 bases to trimming and J lost 6 bases, with 16 bases between them. The CDR3 contains 15 residues. Germline V gene lookup returns CDR1 MNHEY and CDR2 SMNVEV (reference sequence). The CDR3 spells CASSPHLGGPGELFF. The CDR3 bases are TGTGCCAGCAGTCCCCACCTCGGGGGGCCCGGGGAGCTGTTTTTT.

This chain uses TRBV28 with TRBJ1-4, with no clear D. V was clipped by 6 bases and J by 7 bases, with 18 bases between them. This CDR3 has 15 amino acids. Germline-derived CDR1 and CDR2 are MDHEN and SYDVKM. The CDR3 DNA follows: TGTGCCAGCAGCTCCCCCCTCTACGCAGGTGAAAAACTGTTTTTT. Its protein is CASSSPLYAGEKLFF.

The J gene is TRBJ1-1, the V gene TRBV6-6; weak D call: TRBD1 (5 bases). Germline values: CDR1 MNHNY, CDR2 SVGAGI (reference sequence). CDR3 size: 12 residues. The ends were cut back, 6 bases at V and 7 bases at J, with 12 bases in the middle. CDR3 residues: CASRRDSDEAFF. For the CDR3, the DNA is TGTGCCAGCAGACGCGACAGTGATGAAGCTTTCTTT.

This rearrangement joins TRBV27 to TRBJ1-5; no firm D call. The CDR3 covers 15 residues. V was trimmed by 2 bases and J by 6 bases, leaving 14 bases between them. The germline gives CDR1 MNHEY, CDR2 SMNVEV (reference sequence). The CDR3 sequence: CASSLTGGLSQPQHF. The CDR3 nucleotides read TGTGCCAGCAGTTTAACGGGAGGGCTGAGTCAGCCCCAGCATTTT.

The chain employs TRBV7-3 and TRBJ2-7, with a possible D match to TRBD1 (6 bases). The germline CDR1 and CDR2 sequences are SGHTA and FQGTGA. The CDR3 consists of 14 residues. V dropped 5 bases and J dropped 0 bases, with 11 bases sitting between them. The DNA of the CDR3 is TGTGCCAGCAGCAAACAGGGCAGCTCCTACGAGCAGTACTTC. The encoded protein is CASSKQGSSYEQYF. The full variable domain, its missing parts supplied by reference TRBV7-3 and TRBJ2-7, is GAGVSQTPSNKVTEKGKYVELRCDPISGHTALYWYRQSLGQGPEFLIYFQGTGAADDSGLPNDRFFAVRPEGSVSTLKIQRTERGDSAVYLCASSKQGSSYEQYFGPGTRLTVT.

The chain employs TRBV6-1 and TRBJ2-1, with TRBD1 as a possible D gene (5 bases). The CDR3 runs 13 residues. CDR1 and CDR2 from the germline V gene are MNHNS and SASEGT. V was clipped by 6 bases and J by 3 bases, with 9 bases between them. CDR3 DNA sequence: TGTGCCAGCAGACTCACAGGCTACAATGAGCAGTTCTTC. This gives the protein CASRLTGYNEQFF.

This chain uses TRBV6-5 with TRBJ1-1; perhaps TRBD1 as D (6 bases). V lost 6 bases to trimming and J lost 3 bases, with 17 bases between them. The CDR3 totals 15 residues. The V gene's germline CDR1 is MNHEY and CDR2 SVGAGI. The CDR3 nucleotides read TGTGCCAGCAGGATACGACAGGCCTCGCACACTGAAGCTTTCTTT. Its translation is CASRIRQASHTEAFF.

The V call is TRBV11-2, the J call TRBJ2-7; 8 bases are shared with TRBD1. The V and J ends lost 5 bases and 6 bases, in that order; junction bases with no gene match: 3. The CDR3 is 12 amino acids. Germline CDR1 and CDR2: SGHAT and FQNNGV. The CDR3 region has the DNA TGTGCCAGCAGCAAGGACAGGGTCGAGCAGTACTTC. It specifies CASSKDRVEQYF.

The rearrangement joins TRBV2 to TRBJ1-2; D gene uncertain. CDR1 is SNHLY, CDR2 FYNNEI, per germline. The CDR3 runs to 14 residues. V was clipped by 8 bases and J by 8 bases, with 21 bases between them. CDR3 in DNA: TGTGCCAGCGTCCGAGATTCGGGGAAGTACGGCTACACCTTC. It encodes CASVRDSGKYGYTF.

The V call is TRBV19, the J call TRBJ2-2, with D possibly being TRBD2 (6 bases). V was trimmed by 5 bases and J by 2 bases, leaving 9 bases between them. This CDR3 spans 14 amino acids. The V gene's germline CDR1 is LNHDA and CDR2 SQIVND (reference sequence). CDR3 in amino acids: CASSGTLNTGELFF. The CDR3 DNA reads as TGTGCCAGTAGTGGGACTCTTAACACCGGGGAGCTGTTTTTT.

V gene TRBV6-5 combines with J gene TRBJ2-3; 10 nucleotides align to TRBD2. CDR1 and CDR2 from the germline V gene are MNHEY and SVGAGI. The trim removed 4 bases at V and 2 bases at J, leaving 6 bases unmatched. The CDR3 has 16 residues. CDR3 loop: CASSLGSGGITDTQYF. The CDR3 nucleotides are TGTGCCAGCAGTTTGGGTAGCGGGGGGATCACAGATACGCAGTATTTT.

The rearrangement joins TRBV28 to TRBJ1-4; TRBD1 is a possible D gene (6 bases). The CDR3 covers 13 residues. Trimming left V 5 bases short and J 7 bases short, with 11 bases between. From germline, CDR1 is MDHEN and CDR2 SYDVKM. The DNA for the CDR3 is TGTGCCAGCAGTCCAGGGGTCCCTGAAAAACTGTTTTTT. This codes for CASSPGVPEKLFF.

The rearrangement links TRBV21-1 to TRBJ2-5; TRBD2 is the table's D call, not checked against the DNA. TRBV21-1 is a documented pseudogene. The CDR3 loop spans 15 amino acids. CDR3 loop: CASSKGLAAKETQYF. CDR3 sequence (DNA): TGTGCCAGCAGCAAAGGGCTAGCGGCGAAAGAGACCCAGTACTTC.

J is TRBJ2-7 and V is TRBV19; D may be TRBD2 (5 bases). Germline CDR1 reads LNHDA; CDR2 reads SQIVND (reference sequence). V gave up 3 bases and J gave up 2 bases, with 11 bases separating them. The CDR3 runs 14 residues. The CDR3 loop reads CASSMDSGPYEQYF. CDR3 DNA sequence: TGTGCCAGTAGTATGGACTCAGGCCCCTACGAGCAGTACTTC.